This T cell receptor (beta chain) comes out of a study of T cell responses to AZD1222 COVID-19 vaccine. Repertoires were generated with immunoSEQ multiplex PCR, while TCRdb's copy carries only in-frame clones and drops some. The sample carries some 180,000 clones, about 93% recorded once. Per germline, CDR1 LNHDA and CDR2 SQIVND (reference sequence). Trimming took off 3 bases at V and 4 bases at J, with 12 bases between the two ends. CDR3 size: 14 residues. General study points: Clonal diversity was possibly underestimated; the donors were predominantly white British and more often female. Two AZD1222 doses significantly raised spike-specific TCR breadth and depth over controls. Close to half of spike-specific TCRs reportedly recognize unmutated variant regions.

Worth noting for this clone: Its antigen is as yet unknown.

The starting material was peripheral blood, obtained 28 days after the second dose of the MenACWY control vaccine. The rearrangement links TRBV19 to TRBJ1-1; maybe TRBD1 (5 bases). This TCR was sampled from an adult who received the MenACWY meningococcal vaccine as a control. The CDR3, as DNA: TGTGCCAGTAGTATTGGGTGGGGGGGCACTGAAGCTTTCTTT. Its translation is CASSIGWGGTEAFF.